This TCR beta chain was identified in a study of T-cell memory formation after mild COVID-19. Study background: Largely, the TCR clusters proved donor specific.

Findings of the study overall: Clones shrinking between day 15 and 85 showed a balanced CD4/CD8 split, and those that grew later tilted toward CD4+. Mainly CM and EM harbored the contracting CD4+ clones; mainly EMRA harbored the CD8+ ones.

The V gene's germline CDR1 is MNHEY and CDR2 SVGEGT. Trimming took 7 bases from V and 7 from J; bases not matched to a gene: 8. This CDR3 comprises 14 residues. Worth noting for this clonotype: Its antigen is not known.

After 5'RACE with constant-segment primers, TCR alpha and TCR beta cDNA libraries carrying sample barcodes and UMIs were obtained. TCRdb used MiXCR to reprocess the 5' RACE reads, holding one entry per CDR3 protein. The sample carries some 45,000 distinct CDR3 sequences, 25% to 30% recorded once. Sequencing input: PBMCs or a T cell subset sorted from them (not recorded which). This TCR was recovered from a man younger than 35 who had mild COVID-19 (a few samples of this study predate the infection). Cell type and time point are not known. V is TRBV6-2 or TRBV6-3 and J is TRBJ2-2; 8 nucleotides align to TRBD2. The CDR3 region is CASTPGGFDGELFF. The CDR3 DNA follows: TGTGCCAGCACCCCGGGGGGGTTCGACGGGGAGCTGTTTTTT.